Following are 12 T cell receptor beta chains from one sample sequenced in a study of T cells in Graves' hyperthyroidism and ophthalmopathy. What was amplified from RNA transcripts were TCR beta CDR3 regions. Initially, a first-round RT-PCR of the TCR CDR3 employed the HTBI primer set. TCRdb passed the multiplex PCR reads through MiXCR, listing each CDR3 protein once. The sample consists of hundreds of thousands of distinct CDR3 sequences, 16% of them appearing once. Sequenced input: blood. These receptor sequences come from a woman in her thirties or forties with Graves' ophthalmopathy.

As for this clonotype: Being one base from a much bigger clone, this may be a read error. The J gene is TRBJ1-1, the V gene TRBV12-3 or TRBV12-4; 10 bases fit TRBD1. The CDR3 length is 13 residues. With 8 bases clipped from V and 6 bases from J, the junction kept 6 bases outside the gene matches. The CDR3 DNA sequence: TGTGCCAGCGGGGGACAGGGGAGGGCTGAAGCTTTCTTT. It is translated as CASGGQGRAEAFF.

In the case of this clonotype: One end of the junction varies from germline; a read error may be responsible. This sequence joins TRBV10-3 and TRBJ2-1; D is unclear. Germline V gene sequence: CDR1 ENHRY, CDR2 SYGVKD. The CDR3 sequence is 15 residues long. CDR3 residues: CASSDSRRPIYEQFF. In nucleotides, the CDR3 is TGTGCCAGCAGTGATTCGAGACGGCCAATTTATGAGCAGTTCTTC.

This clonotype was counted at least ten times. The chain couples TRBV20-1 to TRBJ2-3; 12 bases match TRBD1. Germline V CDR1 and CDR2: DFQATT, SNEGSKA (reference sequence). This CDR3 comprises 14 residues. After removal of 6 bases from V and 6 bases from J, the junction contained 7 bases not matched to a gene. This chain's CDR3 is CSARGTGGADTQYF. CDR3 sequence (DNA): TGCAGTGCGCGAGGGACAGGGGGCGCGGATACGCAGTATTTT.

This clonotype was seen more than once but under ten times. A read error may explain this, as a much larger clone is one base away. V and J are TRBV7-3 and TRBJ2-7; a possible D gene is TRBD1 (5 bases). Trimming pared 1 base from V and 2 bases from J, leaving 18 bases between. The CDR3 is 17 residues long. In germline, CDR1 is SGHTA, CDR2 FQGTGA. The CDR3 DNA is TGTGCCAGCAGCTTAAGAAGCCTTCAGGGCGAAGCCTACGAGCAGTACTTC. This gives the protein CASSLRSLQGEAYEQYF.

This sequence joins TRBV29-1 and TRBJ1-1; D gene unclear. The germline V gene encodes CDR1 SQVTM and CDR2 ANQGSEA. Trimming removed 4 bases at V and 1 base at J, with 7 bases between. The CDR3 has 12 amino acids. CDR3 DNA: TGCAGCGTTGCACAGCCGAACACTGAAGCTTTCTTT. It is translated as CSVAQPNTEAFF. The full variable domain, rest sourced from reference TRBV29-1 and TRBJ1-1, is SAVISQKPSRDICQRGTSLTIQCQVDSQVTMMFWYRQQPGQSLTLIATANQGSEATYESGFVIDKFPISRPNLTFSTLTVSNMSPEDSSIYLCSVAQPNTEAFFGQGTRLTVV.

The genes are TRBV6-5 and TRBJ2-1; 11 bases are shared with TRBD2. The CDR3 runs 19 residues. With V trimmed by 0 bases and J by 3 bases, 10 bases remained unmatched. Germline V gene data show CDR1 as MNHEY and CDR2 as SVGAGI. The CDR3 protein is CASSYSTSGKAINYNEQFF. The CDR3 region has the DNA TGTGCCAGCAGTTACTCGACTAGCGGGAAAGCAATTAACTACAATGAGCAGTTCTTC.

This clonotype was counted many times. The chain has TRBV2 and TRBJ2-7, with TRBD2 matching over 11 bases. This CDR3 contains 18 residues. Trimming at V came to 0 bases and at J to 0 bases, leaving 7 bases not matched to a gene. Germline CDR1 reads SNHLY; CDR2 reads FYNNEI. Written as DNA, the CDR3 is TGTGCCAGCAGTGAAGCCGAACTAGCGGGAGCTCCCTCCTACGAGCAGTACTTC. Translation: CASSEAELAGAPSYEQYF.

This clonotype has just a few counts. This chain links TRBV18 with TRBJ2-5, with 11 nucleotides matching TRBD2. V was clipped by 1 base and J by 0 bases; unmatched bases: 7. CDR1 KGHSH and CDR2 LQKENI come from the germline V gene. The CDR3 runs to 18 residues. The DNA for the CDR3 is TGTGCCAGCTCACCACGGGGGATGACTAGCGGGAACCAAGAGACCCAGTACTTC. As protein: CASSPRGMTSGNQETQYF.

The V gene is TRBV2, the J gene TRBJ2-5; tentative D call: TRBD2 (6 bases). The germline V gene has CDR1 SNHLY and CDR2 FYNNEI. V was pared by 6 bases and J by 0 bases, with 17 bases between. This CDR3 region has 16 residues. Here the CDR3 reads CASRPSRTNYQETQYF. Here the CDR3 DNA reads TGTGCCAGCAGACCCTCTAGGACTAACTACCAAGAGACCCAGTACTTC.

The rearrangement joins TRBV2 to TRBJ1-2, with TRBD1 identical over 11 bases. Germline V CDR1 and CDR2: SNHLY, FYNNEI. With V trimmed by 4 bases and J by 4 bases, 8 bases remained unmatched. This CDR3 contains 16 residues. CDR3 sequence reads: CASSADRGLIGYGYTF. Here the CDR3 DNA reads TGTGCCAGCAGTGCGGACAGGGGGCTCATCGGCTATGGCTACACCTTC.

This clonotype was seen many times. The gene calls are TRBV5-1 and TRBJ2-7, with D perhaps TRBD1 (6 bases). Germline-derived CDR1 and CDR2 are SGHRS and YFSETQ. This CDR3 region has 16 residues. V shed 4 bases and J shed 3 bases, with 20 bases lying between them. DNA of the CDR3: TGCGCCAGCAGCGCTTTTGTCAGGACAGACAACTACGAGCAGTACTTC. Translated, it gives CASSAFVRTDNYEQYF. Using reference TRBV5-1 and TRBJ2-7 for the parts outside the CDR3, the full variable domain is KAGVTQTPRYLIKTRGQQVTLSCSPISGHRSVSWYQQTPGQGLQFLFEYFSETQRNKGNFPGRFSGRQFSNSRSEMNVSTLELGDSALYLCASSAFVRTDNYEQYFGPGTRLTVT.

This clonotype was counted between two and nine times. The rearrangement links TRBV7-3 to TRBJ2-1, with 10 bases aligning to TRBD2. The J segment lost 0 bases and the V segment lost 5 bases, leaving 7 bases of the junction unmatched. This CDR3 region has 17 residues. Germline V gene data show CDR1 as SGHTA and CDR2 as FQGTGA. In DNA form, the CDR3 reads TGTGCCAGCAGCAAAACCGGACTAGCGGACTCCTACAATGAGCAGTTCTTC. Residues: CASSKTGLADSYNEQFF.